This section outlines one T cell receptor (beta chain) sequence together with its context. Its antigen is as yet unknown. Samples were sequenced at Survey level, maximum 500,000 reads. Measured with immunoSEQ multiplex PCR; TCRdb has only the in-frame clones, and not every one. The data contain some 10,000 clones, 80% to 90% of them singletons. These data belong to a study of pediatric ulcerative colitis. Study-wide results and limits: Ulcerative colitis patients shared more blood-rectal clones than controls. Clonal expansions reduced rectal repertoire diversity in acute severe colitis.

V was pared by 1 base and J by 12 bases, with 11 bases between. CDR1 and CDR2 from the germline V gene are MNHNS and SASEGT. The CDR3 has 12 amino acids. Sequencing used blood. This chain joins TRBV6-1 and TRBJ2-3, with a possible D match to TRBD2 (6 bases). This sequence originates from a girl aged 10-17 years with moderate ulcerative colitis. The CDR3 nucleotides read TGTGCCAGCAGTGAAGAGCGGGTACGACAGTATTTT. Translating it yields CASSEERVRQYF.